This T cell receptor (beta chain) was identified in a study of T cells in Graves' hyperthyroidism and ophthalmopathy. Findings and limits, study-wide: Clonotypes that were expanded in thyroid above 0.001 mostly appeared in blood too.

Amplification yielded TCR beta CDR3 regions, with RNA transcripts as the source. HTBI primers drove first-round RT-PCR of the TCR CDR3. MiXCR, applied by TCRdb to the multiplex PCR reads, yields one record per CDR3 protein. The table includes hundreds of thousands of distinct CDR3 sequences, around 15% detected once. Reasons for excluding patients were uncontrolled infection, other autoimmune disease, pregnancy or lactation. This clonotype was recorded at least ten times. Its cognate antigen is unknown. The specimen sequenced was blood. The sequence derives from a woman aged 18-29 years with Graves' hyperthyroidism.

CDR3 bases: TGTGCCAGCAGCTCGCTAGGGGAGCAGTTCTTC. Its protein product is CASSSLGEQFF. This chain uses TRBV13 with TRBJ2-1; no reliable D call. The CDR3 contains 11 residues. Germline assignment: CDR1 PRHDT and CDR2 FYEKMQ (reference sequence). Trimming removed 4 bases at V and 10 bases at J, with 8 bases between. The complete variable domain, with remaining parts taken from reference TRBV13 and TRBJ2-1, reads AAGVIQSPRHLIKEKRETATLKCYPIPRHDTVYWYQQGPGQDPQFLISFYEKMQSDKGSIPDRFSAQQFSDYHSELNMSSLELGDSALYFCASSSLGEQFFGPGTRLTVL.